This TCR beta chain was retrieved from a study of CD8+CD57+ T cells in acquired aplastic anemia. For the study at large: Sorted CD4+ and CD8+ cells yielded DNA averaging about 3.2 ug. General study findings and limits: Overlap between patients and controls comprised some 31 CD8+ CDR3 sequences.

For CDR3 and TCR beta VDJ profiling, genomic DNA was the template used. TCRdb reprocessed the reads via MiXCR and lists one record per CDR3 protein. The sample gives hundreds of thousands of distinct CDR3 sequences, more than 25% of which show up once; 0.7% to 1% is in the top ten. The CDR3 loop spans 15 amino acids. Trimming stripped 2 bases from V and 1 base from J, with 14 bases between. In germline, CDR1 is DFQATT, CDR2 SNEGSKA (reference sequence). Sequencing involved patients with CD8+CD57+ cell expansion previously shown by flow cytometry. Acquired aplastic anemia of severe grade affected all patients. This clonotype was seen only a few times. What it recognizes is unknown.

The sequenced sample consisted of sorted CD4+, CD8+, or CD8+CD57+ T cells (not recorded which) from PBMCs. The rearrangement joins TRBV20-1 to TRBJ1-1, with D perhaps TRBD1 (6 bases). This receptor was taken from a human donor with aplastic anemia. In DNA, the CDR3 is TGCAGTGCTAGACTTGCCAGGGGCCAGAACACTGAAGCTTTCTTT. This encodes CSARLARGQNTEAFF.